This is a list of T cell receptor beta chains from one sample in a study of identical twins. MiXCR was run by TCRdb on the 5' RACE reads, yielding one entry per CDR3 protein. Of around 680,000 distinct CDR3 sequences listed, roughly 8% are singletons. The same sample was also studied in work on yellow fever vaccine responses in identical twins.

The material sequenced was PBMCs. Receptor source: a woman younger than 35 in good health. Both conserved end residues are part of each CDR3. The D gene is left open where the match is weak. Size is stated for part of the rows, as once, few or many counts, or as a class when the clone is expanded.

TRBD2 TRBJ2-1 few TRBV9 CASSQGSSGTNEQFF TGTGCCAGCAGCCAGGGGTCTAGCGGGACGAATGAGCAGTTCTTC
. TRBJ2-2 few TRBV28 CASSLRDGTNTGELFF TGTGCCAGCAGCCTACGGGACGGGACGAACACCGGGGAGCTGTTTTTT
. TRBJ2-7 few TRBV27 CASSHRRGSGYEQYF TGTGCCAGCAGTCACCGGCGAGGGTCTGGGTACGAGCAGTACTTC
. TRBJ1-5 . TRBV4-1 CASSQDPAADQPQHF TGCGCCAGCAGCCAAGACCCCGCCGCGGATCAGCCCCAGCATTTT
TRBD1 TRBJ1-5 few TRBV7-9 CASSPAGTEINQPQHF TGTGCCAGCAGCCCCGCCGGGACAGAGATCAATCAGCCCCAGCATTTT
. TRBJ2-3 many TRBV4-3 CASSTQVAGAGDTQYF TGCGCCAGCAGCACACAAGTAGCAGGGGCAGGGGATACGCAGTATTTT
. TRBJ2-3 many TRBV12-3/TRBV12-4 CASSLAGRTDTQYF TGTGCCAGCAGTTTGGCAGGGAGGACAGATACGCAGTATTTT
TRBD2 TRBJ2-7 few TRBV7-2 CASSLERGTTYEQYF TGTGCCAGCAGCTTAGAAAGAGGGACTACCTACGAGCAGTACTTC
. TRBJ1-2 . TRBV3-1 CASSQVIGGYTF TGTGCCAGCAGCCAAGTGATTGGAGGCTACACCTTC
TRBD1 TRBJ2-3 . TRBV12-3/TRBV12-4 CASRRTGGTSTDTQYF TGTGCCAGCAGGAGGACAGGGGGGACTAGCACAGATACGCAGTATTTT
. TRBJ2-5 . TRBV12-3/TRBV12-4 CASSPFSSGQETQYF TGTGCCAGCAGTCCGTTCTCATCGGGGCAAGAGACCCAGTACTTC
. TRBJ2-1 many TRBV7-9 CASSSADRTAGGQFF TGTGCCAGCAGCTCCGCCGACAGGACAGCCGGTGGGCAGTTCTTC
. TRBJ2-3 many TRBV6-5 CASSYKTKTALTSDTQYF TGTGCCAGCAGTTACAAGACTAAGACAGCTTTAACCTCAGATACGCAGTATTTT
. TRBJ1-1 . TRBV19 CASSTQTPEAFF TGTGCCAGTAGTACCCAGACACCCGAAGCTTTCTTT
. TRBJ2-5 . TRBV20-1 CSARLAISETQYF TGCAGTGCTAGGCTAGCGATTTCGGAGACCCAGTACTTC
TRBD2 TRBJ2-1 few TRBV6-2/TRBV6-3 CASSSHSGREQFF TGTGCCAGCAGTTCTCATAGCGGGAGGGAGCAGTTCTTC
TRBD2 TRBJ2-2 . TRBV11-2 CASSSIRLAGGTGELFF TGTGCCAGCAGTTCTATTCGACTAGCGGGAGGGACCGGGGAGCTGTTTTTT
. TRBJ2-3 many TRBV10-3 CAISAISGSTDTQYF TGTGCCATCAGTGCAATATCGGGTAGCACAGATACGCAGTATTTT
. TRBJ1-5 . TRBV12-3/TRBV12-4 CASPVSTGGIGYSNQPQHF TGTGCCAGCCCCGTTTCGACAGGAGGGATAGGGTATAGCAATCAGCCCCAGCATTTT
. TRBJ2-1 few TRBV6-5 CATSLQLSSYNEQFF TGTGCCACCAGCTTACAGTTGAGCTCCTACAATGAGCAGTTCTTC
TRBD1 TRBJ2-3 many TRBV12-3/TRBV12-4 CASNYRGRTDTQYF TGTGCCAGCAACTACAGGGGCCGCACAGATACGCAGTATTTT
. TRBJ2-3 few TRBV20-1 CSARDGRRSSDTQYF TGCAGTGCTAGAGATGGTCGCCGCTCGTCGGATACGCAGTATTTT
. TRBJ1-2 many TRBV12-3/TRBV12-4 CASSLAQGFYGYTF TGTGCCAGCAGTTTAGCGCAGGGGTTCTATGGCTACACCTTC